This TCR beta chain was sequenced for a study of Tregs in tolerant kidney transplant recipients. Unstimulated Tregs (CD4+CD25+CD127-) and CD4+CD25- non-Tregs were sorted from PBMCs. Assay used: immunoSEQ multiplex PCR; TCRdb lists only in-frame clones, some missing. Across about 30,000 clones, the top ten clones capture around 15% of the sample. A remark on this clone: Antigen specificity is unknown. The read ends 3 residues shy of where the CDR3 ends; the end is completed using the germline J gene.

Study results and limitations: Tregs expanded with activated donor B cells seemed most donor-specific. In tolerant patients, donor-specific Tregs outgrew total Tregs, suggesting antigen-driven expansion.

The germline gives CDR1 LNHDA, CDR2 SQIVND (reference sequence). The trim removed 5 bases at V and 7 bases at J, leaving 3 bases unmatched. This CDR3 spans 13 amino acids. The TCR originated in a human donor who received a combined kidney and bone marrow transplant. Source: CD8+ T cells from blood, taken before the transplant. The genes are TRBV19 and TRBJ2-1; TRBD2 agrees at 9 bases. The DNA read from the CDR3 is TGTGCCAGTAGTGTGGGACTAGCAAATGAG. Amino acid sequence: CASSVGLANE. The complete CDR3 reads CASSVGLANEQFF.